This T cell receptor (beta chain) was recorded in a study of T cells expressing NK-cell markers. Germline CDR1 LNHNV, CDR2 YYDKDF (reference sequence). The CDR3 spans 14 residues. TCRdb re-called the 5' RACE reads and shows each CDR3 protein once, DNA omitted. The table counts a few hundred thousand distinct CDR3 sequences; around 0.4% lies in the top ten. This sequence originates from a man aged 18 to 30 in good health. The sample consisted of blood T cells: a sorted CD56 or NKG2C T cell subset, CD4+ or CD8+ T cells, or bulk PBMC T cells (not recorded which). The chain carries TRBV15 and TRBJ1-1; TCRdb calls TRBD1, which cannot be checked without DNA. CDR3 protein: CATTNWPRPTEAFF.